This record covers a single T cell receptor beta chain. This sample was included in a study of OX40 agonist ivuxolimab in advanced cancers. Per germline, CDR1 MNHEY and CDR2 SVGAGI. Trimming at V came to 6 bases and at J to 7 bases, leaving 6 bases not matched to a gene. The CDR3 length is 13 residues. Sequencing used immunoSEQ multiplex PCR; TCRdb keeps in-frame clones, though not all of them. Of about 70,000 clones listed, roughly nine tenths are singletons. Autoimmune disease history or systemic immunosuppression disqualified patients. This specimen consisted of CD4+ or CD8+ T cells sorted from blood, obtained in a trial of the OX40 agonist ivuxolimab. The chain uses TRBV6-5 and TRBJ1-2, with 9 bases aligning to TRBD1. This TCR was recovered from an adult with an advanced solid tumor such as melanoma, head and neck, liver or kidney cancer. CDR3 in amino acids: CASSPDRGIGYTF. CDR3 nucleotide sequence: TGTGCCAGCAGCCCCGACAGGGGGATTGGCTACACCTTC.